One and the same sample provided the 7 T cell receptor beta chains below, sequenced in a study of T cell responses to AZD1222 COVID-19 vaccine. Sequencing was performed with immunoSEQ multiplex PCR; in TCRdb, only in-frame clones are kept and a portion is missing. The data contain over 45,000 clones, about 88% of them singletons. The starting material was peripheral blood, obtained 28 days after the second AZD1222 dose. The source of these receptors is an adult who received the AZD1222 COVID-19 vaccine.

The chain is built from TRBV25-1 and TRBJ2-1, with 11 bases lining up with TRBD2. V shed 3 bases, J shed 4 bases, and the junction held 8 bases outside the gene matches. Looked up from germline, CDR1 is MGHDK and CDR2 is SYGVNS. The CDR3 covers 17 residues. The CDR3 DNA reads as TGTGCCAGCAGTGAGCCCACTAGCGGGAGCCTATACAATGAGCAGTTCTTC. It specifies CASSEPTSGSLYNEQFF.

The rearrangement links TRBV10-3 to TRBJ2-3, with D perhaps matching TRBD2 (6 bases). CDR3 length: 14 residues. The germline gives CDR1 ENHRY, CDR2 SYGVKD. The V and J ends lost 4 bases and 6 bases respectively, with 14 bases between them. This chain's CDR3 is CAISGGEGRDTQYF. In DNA, the CDR3 is TGTGCCATCAGTGGGGGAGAGGGGAGGGATACGCAGTATTTT.

The V gene is TRBV7-3, the J gene TRBJ2-1; no firm D call. Trimming stripped 5 bases from V and 12 bases from J, with 17 bases between. Looked up from germline, CDR1 is SGHTA and CDR2 is FQGTGA. The CDR3 has 13 amino acids. DNA of the CDR3: TGTGCCAGCAGCCCCTACTCGCGTGGGTCGCAGTTCTTC. Translating gives CASSPYSRGSQFF.

This clone was detected only a few times. For the CDR3, the DNA is TGCGCCAGCAGCCAAGCGGGTACGCACTACGAGCAGTACTTC. It translates to CASSQAGTHYEQYF. V usage is TRBV4-1 and J usage is TRBJ2-7; D not certain. The CDR3 sequence is 14 residues long. The germline V gene has CDR1 MGHRA and CDR2 YSYEKL. Trimming pared 1 base from V and 3 bases from J, leaving 10 bases between.

The chain employs TRBV9 and TRBJ2-7; 11 bases line up with TRBD2. The CDR3 sequence is 14 residues long. Germline V CDR1 and CDR2: SGDLS, YYNGEE. Trimming took 0 bases from V and 4 from J; bases not matched to a gene: 0. Written as DNA, the CDR3 is TGTGCCAGCAGCGTAGGACTAGCGGGGTACGAGCAGTACTTC. It yields the protein CASSVGLAGYEQYF.

This clone showed up just a few times. The chain carries TRBV28 and TRBJ1-2, with a weak D call TRBD1 (6 bases). V dropped 6 bases and J dropped 10 bases, with 15 bases sitting between them. The germline gives CDR1 MDHEN, CDR2 SYDVKM. This CDR3 has 12 residues. The CDR3 is CASREGQPTYTF. CDR3 in DNA: TGTGCCAGCAGGGAGGGACAACCAACCTACACCTTC.

This rearrangement joins TRBV7-9 to TRBJ2-1, with 9 bases that match TRBD2. J lost 0 bases, V lost 6 bases, and 12 bases had no gene match. Looked up from germline, CDR1 is SEHNR and CDR2 is FQNEAQ (reference sequence). CDR3 length: 18 amino acids. The CDR3 DNA reads as TGTGCCAGCAGTTCCCGGGACATTAGCGGGAGCTCCTACAATGAGCAGTTCTTC. Residues: CASSSRDISGSSYNEQFF.